These T cell receptor beta chains were read from a single sample in a study of blood T cells in healthy people across ages. MiXCR was run by TCRdb on the 5' RACE reads, yielding one entry per CDR3 protein. Altogether about 940,000 distinct CDR3 sequences are present, roughly 50% being singletons, with the ten largest covering 13%. The sequenced sample was blood. These TCRs come from a man aged 25-45 years in good health. The CDR3 runs from the conserved cysteine through the conserved F or W. D genes are given only for firm matches. Expanded clones are given a class, and other clones once, few, many or no size at all.

d_gene: NA; v_gene: TRBV10-3; j_gene: TRBJ2-7; abundance: NA; CDR3nt: TGTGCCATCAGTGGGGGTGGAGGGGCTTTCTACGAGCAGTACTTC; CDR3aa: CAISGGGGAFYEQYF
d_gene: NA; v_gene: TRBV5-1; j_gene: TRBJ2-6; abundance: NA; CDR3nt: TGCGCCAGCAGCCGCAACTGGGTGGGCGGTCTCTTACCCTCTGGGGCCAACGTCCTGACTTTC; CDR3aa: CASSRNWVGGLLPSGANVLTF
d_gene: NA; v_gene: TRBV6-2/TRBV6-3; j_gene: TRBJ2-6; abundance: NA; CDR3nt: TGTGCCAGCAGTGCTAATTTCGCTGGGGCCAACGTCCTGACTTTC; CDR3aa: CASSANFAGANVLTF
d_gene: TRBD1; v_gene: TRBV5-6; j_gene: TRBJ2-7; abundance: NA; CDR3nt: TGTGCCAGCAGCGCCACAGGGGAAGGTCTCGAGCAGTACTTC; CDR3aa: CASSATGEGLEQYF
d_gene: TRBD1; v_gene: TRBV6-5; j_gene: TRBJ2-1; abundance: once; CDR3nt: TGTGCCAGCAGTTCCACAGGGGCTTTTGGCGATGAGCAGTTCTTC; CDR3aa: CASSSTGAFGDEQFF
d_gene: NA; v_gene: TRBV2; j_gene: TRBJ2-1; abundance: NA; CDR3nt: TGTGCCAGCAGGCCTAGCGTCTACAATGAGCAGTTCTTC; CDR3aa: CASRPSVYNEQFF
d_gene: NA; v_gene: TRBV4-2; j_gene: TRBJ1-1; abundance: NA; CDR3nt: TGTGCCAGCAGCCAAGATTCAGGGTTGAACACTGAAGCTTTCTTT; CDR3aa: CASSQDSGLNTEAFF
d_gene: NA; v_gene: TRBV18; j_gene: TRBJ2-1; abundance: NA; CDR3nt: TGTGCCAGCTCACCAGGTATCGACAGGCCAAATGAGCAGTTCTTC; CDR3aa: CASSPGIDRPNEQFF
d_gene: TRBD2; v_gene: TRBV7-2; j_gene: TRBJ2-4; abundance: few; CDR3nt: TGTGCCAGCAGCGGAGGAACAGCGGGAAAAAACATTCAGTACTTC; CDR3aa: CASSGGTAGKNIQYF
d_gene: TRBD1; v_gene: TRBV9; j_gene: TRBJ2-5; abundance: few; CDR3nt: TGTGCCAGCAGCGTGGGAAACGACAGGGGGCTAGAGACCCAGTACTTC; CDR3aa: CASSVGNDRGLETQYF
d_gene: TRBD2; v_gene: TRBV7-2; j_gene: TRBJ2-7; abundance: NA; CDR3nt: TGTGCCAGCAGCCCTCCTAGCGGGGGTACCTACAATGAGCAGTACTTC; CDR3aa: CASSPPSGGTYNEQYF
d_gene: NA; v_gene: TRBV5-5; j_gene: TRBJ1-1; abundance: NA; CDR3nt: TGTGCCAGCAGCCAAGGACCGCTCTTAACGAACACTGAAGCTTTCTTT; CDR3aa: CASSQGPLLTNTEAFF
d_gene: NA; v_gene: TRBV7-2; j_gene: TRBJ2-6; abundance: few; CDR3nt: TGTGCCAGCAGCTTACGGAGAGACGGAACTGGGGCCAACGTCCTGACTTTC; CDR3aa: CASSLRRDGTGANVLTF
d_gene: TRBD1; v_gene: TRBV12-3/TRBV12-4; j_gene: TRBJ1-1; abundance: few; CDR3nt: TGTGCCAGCAGTTTAGTCCGGGACAGTAGTGAAGCTTTCTTT; CDR3aa: CASSLVRDSSEAFF
d_gene: TRBD1; v_gene: TRBV3-1; j_gene: TRBJ2-3; abundance: NA; CDR3nt: TGTGCCAGCAGCCCCCGACCGGGGACAGGGGCAGATACGCAGTATTTT; CDR3aa: CASSPRPGTGADTQYF
d_gene: TRBD2; v_gene: TRBV28; j_gene: TRBJ2-1; abundance: NA; CDR3nt: TGTGCCAGCAGTCTTGCCGGGGGGGGTAGTTCCTACAATGAGCAGTTCTTC; CDR3aa: CASSLAGGGSSYNEQFF
d_gene: NA; v_gene: TRBV24-1; j_gene: TRBJ2-3; abundance: NA; CDR3nt: TGTGCCACCAGTGATGCCGTCACACAGGGAACAGATACGCAGTATTTT; CDR3aa: CATSDAVTQGTDTQYF
d_gene: NA; v_gene: TRBV6-2/TRBV6-3; j_gene: TRBJ2-7; abundance: few; CDR3nt: TGTGCCAGCAGTAACACAGGGCCCTACGAGCAGTACTTC; CDR3aa: CASSNTGPYEQYF
d_gene: TRBD2; v_gene: TRBV12-3/TRBV12-4; j_gene: TRBJ2-7; abundance: few; CDR3nt: TGTGCCAGCAGCAGGACTAGCGGGAACTACGAGCAGTACTTC; CDR3aa: CASSRTSGNYEQYF
d_gene: NA; v_gene: TRBV7-9; j_gene: TRBJ2-7; abundance: few; CDR3nt: TGTGCCAGCAGCTCGACGGAGACCTACGAGCAGTACTTC; CDR3aa: CASSSTETYEQYF
d_gene: NA; v_gene: TRBV12-3/TRBV12-4; j_gene: TRBJ1-1; abundance: NA; CDR3nt: TGTGCCAGCAGTTTGGCAGGGTTGGTTGAAGCTTTCTTT; CDR3aa: CASSLAGLVEAFF
d_gene: TRBD1; v_gene: TRBV20-1; j_gene: TRBJ1-2; abundance: NA; CDR3nt: TGCAGTGCTAGGCCGGGACAGAATAACTATGGCTACACCTTC; CDR3aa: CSARPGQNNYGYTF
d_gene: TRBD2; v_gene: TRBV27; j_gene: TRBJ2-5; abundance: few; CDR3nt: TGTGCCAGCAGTCTCCGACTAGCGGGGATACAAGAGACCCAGTACTTC; CDR3aa: CASSLRLAGIQETQYF
d_gene: NA; v_gene: TRBV5-1; j_gene: TRBJ1-4; abundance: NA; CDR3nt: TGCGCCAGCAACGACGGGAGCTCGACTAATGAAAAACTGTTTTTT; CDR3aa: CASNDGSSTNEKLFF
d_gene: NA; v_gene: TRBV5-1; j_gene: TRBJ2-2; abundance: few; CDR3nt: TGCGCCAGCAGATTAGACAGGACCGGGGAGCTGTTTTTT; CDR3aa: CASRLDRTGELFF
d_gene: NA; v_gene: TRBV7-8; j_gene: TRBJ1-2; abundance: NA; CDR3nt: TGTGCCAGCAGCCCCGGACCCAGGGGCTACACCTTC; CDR3aa: CASSPGPRGYTF
d_gene: NA; v_gene: TRBV6-5; j_gene: TRBJ2-3; abundance: once; CDR3nt: TGTGCCAGCAGTTACACCCACACAGATACGCAGTATTTT; CDR3aa: CASSYTHTDTQYF
d_gene: NA; v_gene: TRBV27; j_gene: TRBJ2-5; abundance: few; CDR3nt: TGTGCCAGCAGTCACCTTCAAGAGACCCAGTACTTC; CDR3aa: CASSHLQETQYF
d_gene: TRBD1; v_gene: TRBV12-3/TRBV12-4; j_gene: TRBJ1-2; abundance: once; CDR3nt: TGTGCCAGCAGTTTATGGGCAGGGGGCGACTATGGCTACACCTTC; CDR3aa: CASSLWAGGDYGYTF